One sample yielded the 21 T cell receptor beta chains listed below, sequenced in a study of cytomegalovirus exposure and HLA in healthy donors. Some clones are missing from TCRdb's copy, which holds only in-frame ones; the method was immunoSEQ multiplex PCR. The data show 250,000 to 400,000 clones, approximately 86% seen once. The sequenced sample was PBMCs. The receptors derive from a man younger than 45 in good health and CMV-seronegative.

The CDR3 is CASSLSWDRLFEQYF. The CDR3 DNA reads as TGTGCCAGCAGTTTATCTTGGGACAGATTGTTCGAGCAGTACTTC. This chain uses TRBV27 with TRBJ2-7, with TRBD1 identical over 7 bases. CDR3 length equals 15 residues. CDR1 is MNHEY and CDR2 is SMNVEV in the germline V gene (reference sequence). Trimming at V came to 0 bases and at J to 6 bases, leaving 8 bases not matched to a gene.

In nucleotides, the CDR3 is TGTGCCAGCAGTGAAGCCCCCTCGGAGGCTTATAATGAGCAGTTCTTC. Translated: CASSEAPSEAYNEQFF. The V and J genes are TRBV6-1 and TRBJ2-1; a possible D gene is TRBD2 (5 bases). Looked up from germline, CDR1 is MNHNS and CDR2 is SASEGT. Trimming took off 0 bases at V and 7 bases at J, with 16 bases between the two ends. This CDR3 spans 16 amino acids.

This clone has only one observation. The chain has TRBV28 and TRBJ1-2; D is possibly TRBD1 (5 bases). V gave up 10 bases and J gave up 0 bases, with 9 bases separating them. Germline V CDR1 and CDR2: MDHEN, SYDVKM. The CDR3 sequence is 12 residues long. The CDR3 here is CATGTTNYGYTF. DNA for the CDR3: TGTGCCACCGGGACTACTAACTATGGCTACACCTTC.

As for this clone: Germline is not matched at one junction end, which may reflect a read error. The chain combines TRBV18 with TRBJ2-7, with 8 bases lining up with TRBD2. Germline assignment: CDR1 KGHSH and CDR2 LQKENI. The CDR3 runs to 15 residues. The CDR3 coding sequence is TGTGCCAGCTCCCCACCCGGGGGGGTGGGCTACGAGCAGTACTTC. As protein: CASSPPGGVGYEQYF.

The rearrangement joins TRBV7-8 to TRBJ2-5; D not certain. The CDR3 length is 14 residues. CDR1 is SGHVS and CDR2 is FQNEAQ in the germline V gene. V lost 1 base to trimming and J lost 7 bases, with 13 bases between them. CDR3 residues: CASSLVEVPGTQYF. In DNA, the CDR3 is TGTGCCAGCAGCTTAGTTGAGGTCCCGGGGACCCAGTACTTC.

This rearrangement joins TRBV10-3 to TRBJ2-7; maybe TRBD1 (6 bases). The CDR3 consists of 16 residues. Germline assignment: CDR1 ENHRY and CDR2 SYGVKD. The V end was cut by 5 bases, the J end by 0 bases, with 17 bases between. The CDR3 region has the DNA TGTGCCATCAGTCTACAGGGCCTCGGGCCCTCCTACGAGCAGTACTTC. This gives the protein CAISLQGLGPSYEQYF.

The rearrangement uses TRBV6-5 and TRBJ1-1; possibly TRBD1 for D (6 bases). This CDR3 is built from 15 residues. Germline V gene data show CDR1 as MNHEY and CDR2 as SVGAGI. Trimming cost V 6 bases and J 1 base, with 15 bases left between them. CDR3 sequence: CASRPRTVSNTEAFF. The CDR3 nucleotides are TGTGCCAGCAGGCCTCGGACAGTATCGAACACTGAAGCTTTCTTT.

The J gene is TRBJ1-2, the V gene TRBV19; weak D call: TRBD1 (6 bases). The germline CDR1 and CDR2 sequences are LNHDA and SQIVND (reference sequence). Trimming took 8 bases from V and 2 from J, leaving 12 bases between them. This CDR3 contains 13 residues. The CDR3 sequence is CASQPQGNYGYTF. The CDR3 DNA follows: TGTGCCAGTCAACCTCAGGGGAACTATGGCTACACCTTC.

The CDR3 protein is CASSSRGMSPLHF. The CDR3, as DNA: TGTGCCAGCAGTTCCAGGGGAATGTCACCCCTCCACTTT. The chain couples TRBV6-5 to TRBJ1-6, with a possible D match to TRBD1 (6 bases). This CDR3 is 13 amino acids long. Trimming removed 4 bases at V and 10 bases at J, with 11 bases between. Germline values: CDR1 MNHEY, CDR2 SVGAGI.

The rearrangement joins TRBV11-2 to TRBJ1-4, with D maybe TRBD1 (5 bases). Germline V lookup: CDR1 SGHAT, CDR2 FQNNGV. The CDR3 spans 18 residues. Trimming took 4 bases from V and 1 from J, leaving 19 bases between them. CDR3 sequence (DNA): TGTGCCAGCAGCTCTCGACAGACCCAAGGTGTAACTAATGAAAAACTGTTTTTT. This codes for CASSSRQTQGVTNEKLFF.

J is TRBJ1-2 and V is TRBV11-2, with D perhaps matching TRBD1 (5 bases). CDR1 and CDR2 (germline): SGHAT, FQNNGV. With 1 base removed from V and 4 bases from J, the gap between germline ends came to 16 bases. The CDR3 totals 16 residues. The CDR3 spells CASSLAGSRELYGYTF. The CDR3 DNA follows: TGTGCCAGCAGCTTAGCTGGATCCAGGGAACTCTATGGCTACACCTTC.

The V gene is TRBV6-1, the J gene TRBJ2-5; 11 bases are shared with TRBD2. The V gene's germline CDR1 is MNHNS and CDR2 SASEGT. After removal of 6 bases from V and 7 bases from J, the junction contained 7 bases not matched to a gene. CDR3 size: 14 residues. The CDR3 reads CASRVAGGLGTQYF. The CDR3 DNA is TGTGCCAGCAGAGTAGCGGGGGGGCTGGGGACCCAGTACTTC.

The J gene is TRBJ2-2, the V gene TRBV9, with 9 bases that match TRBD2. Trimming removed 4 bases from V and 6 bases from J; junction bases left unmatched: 13. CDR3 length equals 17 residues. Germline V gives CDR1 SGDLS, CDR2 YYNGEE. CDR3 region: CASSPRPGTSFSGELFF. Written as DNA, the CDR3 is TGTGCCAGCAGCCCTCGACCCGGGACTAGCTTCTCCGGGGAGCTGTTTTTT. Full variable domain (outside the CDR3, taken from reference TRBV9 and TRBJ2-2): DSGVTQTPKHLITATGQRVTLRCSPRSGDLSVYWYQQSLDQGLQFLIQYYNGEERAKGNILERFSAQQFPDLHSELNLSSLELGDSALYFCASSPRPGTSFSGELFFGEGSRLTVL.

The gene calls are TRBV7-2 and TRBJ1-2; D is possibly TRBD1 (6 bases). The CDR3 has 17 residues. Germline V gene data show CDR1 as SGHTA and CDR2 as FQGNSA. The V gene lost 1 base and the J gene lost 0 bases, with 15 bases spanning the gap. The CDR3 protein is CASSLEGVTRANYGYTF. The CDR3 bases are TGTGCCAGCAGCTTAGAGGGGGTAACCCGAGCTAACTATGGCTACACCTTC.

The rearrangement uses TRBV11-2 and TRBJ2-7, with D perhaps TRBD2 (6 bases). Germline V lookup: CDR1 SGHAT, CDR2 FQNNGV. Trimming shortened V by 8 bases and J by 3 bases, and 14 bases separated the two germline ends. The CDR3 runs 13 residues. The CDR3 coding sequence is TGTGCCAGCGGGACTGGGCTTATCTACGAGCAGTACTTC. Residues: CASGTGLIYEQYF.

This clone was seen a single time. The J gene is TRBJ2-4, the V gene TRBV4-1; D might be TRBD1 (6 bases). Trimming took off 1 base at V and 0 bases at J, with 13 bases between the two ends. Per the germline V gene, CDR1 is MGHRA and CDR2 is YSYEKL. The CDR3 covers 17 residues. For the CDR3, the DNA is TGCGCCAGCAGCCAAGCTGCAACACAGGGAGCCAAAAACATTCAGTACTTC. The encoded protein is CASSQAATQGAKNIQYF.

V gene TRBV7-9 combines with J gene TRBJ1-2; D call uncertain. CDR1 is SEHNR and CDR2 is FQNEAQ in the germline V gene (reference sequence). This CDR3 has 16 amino acids. Deletions cut 5 bases from V and 6 bases from J, with 22 bases between. The CDR3 loop reads CASSRGEGNIAHGYTF. The CDR3 DNA is TGTGCCAGCAGCCGCGGAGAGGGCAATATCGCGCATGGCTACACCTTC. Full variable domain (missing parts from reference TRBV7-9 and TRBJ1-2): DTGVSQNPRHKITKRGQNVTFRCDPISEHNRLYWYRQTLGQGPEFLTYFQNEAQLEKSRLLSDRFSAERPKGSFSTLEIQRTEQGDSAMYLCASSRGEGNIAHGYTFGSGTRLTVV.

The rearrangement links TRBV5-8 to TRBJ2-7; 7 bases line up with TRBD1. The CDR3 totals 16 residues. The trim removed 4 bases at V and 1 base at J, leaving 11 bases unmatched. Germline lookup yields CDR1 SGHTS and CDR2 YDEGEE. Written as DNA, the CDR3 is TGTGCCAGCAGCCGAGGCCTGGGACAGTTATCCTACGAGCAGTACTTC. This sequence encodes CASSRGLGQLSYEQYF.

The chain is built from TRBV4-2 and TRBJ2-4; TRBD2 matches 8 bases. Germline CDR1 is LGHNA and CDR2 is YNFKEQ. Trimming cost V 1 base and J 1 base; bases outside gene matches: 3. This CDR3 is built from 16 residues. DNA for the CDR3: TGTGCCAGCAGCCAAGTTAGCGGGGACGCCAAAAACATTCAGTACTTC. Its protein product is CASSQVSGDAKNIQYF.

In this sample, this clone turned up once. This chain joins TRBV2 and TRBJ2-1; D unclear. The CDR3 is 12 amino acids. V gave up 4 bases and J gave up 2 bases, with 3 bases separating them. Germline loops: CDR1 SNHLY, CDR2 FYNNEI. The CDR3 DNA is TGTGCCAGCAGTGGCGCCTACAATGAGCAGTTCTTC. Translated: CASSGAYNEQFF.

The chain combines TRBV2 with TRBJ1-4; no reliable D call. Per the germline V gene, CDR1 is SNHLY and CDR2 is FYNNEI. V was cut by 5 bases and J by 7 bases, with 14 bases left in between. CDR3 length: 14 amino acids. CDR3 nucleotides: TGTGCCAGCAGTTATGTGGGAGTTCGTGAAAAACTGTTTTTT. Residues: CASSYVGVREKLFF.